The 27 T cell receptor beta chains in this list originate from one sample, sequenced in a study of T-cell reconstitution after alpha-beta-depleted transplantation in children. A library of TCRbeta sequences, prepared with unique molecular identifiers, was generated. TCRdb re-called the PCR reads with MiXCR, one entry per CDR3 protein. The profile covers about 690,000 distinct CDR3 sequences, with over 15% appearing a single time and 0.85% to 1.3% taken by the ten largest. Sequenced here: PBMCs from the stem cell graft donor, sampled from the stem cell graft. These receptors were collected from a human donor who donated a stem cell graft to a child with acute myeloid leukemia.

This clonotype was detected a few times. For the CDR3, the DNA is TGTGCCAGCAGTTCGACTGTCTTCAGCTCTGGGGCCAACGTCCTGACTTTC. Translation gives CASSSTVFSSGANVLTF. The chain is built from TRBV28 and TRBJ2-6, with unresolved D. Germline V CDR1 and CDR2: MDHEN, SYDVKM. V was shortened by 4 bases and J by 0 bases, with 13 bases between the two germline ends. This CDR3 has 17 residues. Looking up the rest from reference TRBV28 and TRBJ2-6 gives the full variable domain: DVKVTQSSRYLVKRTGEKVFLECVQDMDHENMFWYRQDPGLGLRLIYFSYDVKMKEKGDIPEGYSVSREKKERFSLILESASTNQTSMYLCASSSTVFSSGANVLTFGAGSRLTVL.

This clonotype was counted ten times or more. The rearrangement links TRBV20-1 to TRBJ2-5; the match to TRBD2 covers 8 bases. CDR1 DFQATT and CDR2 SNEGSKA come from the germline V gene (reference sequence). The CDR3 is made up of 14 amino acids. The ends lost 6 bases at V and 3 bases at J; junction bases unmatched: 9. Written as DNA, the CDR3 is TGCAGTGCGAGGGTAGCGGGGAGTAAAGAGACCCAGTACTTC. Its translation: CSARVAGSKETQYF.

This clonotype has just a few counts. The V gene is TRBV10-3, the J gene TRBJ2-3, with D perhaps assigned TRBD1 or TRBD2 (5 bases each). This CDR3 spans 13 amino acids. Germline CDR1 and CDR2: ENHRY and SYGVKD. Trimming shortened V by 0 bases and J by 6 bases, and 7 bases separated the two germline ends. As DNA, the CDR3 is TGTGCCATCAGTGAGTCTGAGGGGGATACGCAGTATTTT. It is translated as CAISESEGDTQYF.

A few counts support this clonotype. The chain joins TRBV7-2 to TRBJ2-3; D is unresolved. Trimming pared 3 bases from V and 1 base from J, leaving 8 bases between. The CDR3 totals 14 residues. In germline, CDR1 is SGHTA, CDR2 FQGNSA. CDR3 residues: CASSFGSGTDTQYF. The CDR3 DNA reads TGTGCCAGCAGCTTCGGCAGTGGCACAGATACGCAGTATTTT. Combining the CDR3 with reference TRBV7-2 and TRBJ2-3 gives the whole variable domain GAGVSQSPSNKVTEKGKDVELRCDPISGHTALYWYRQSLGQGLEFLIYFQGNSAPDKSGLPSDRFSAERTGGSVSTLTIQRTQQEDSAVYLCASSFGSGTDTQYFGPGTRLTVL.

The gene calls are TRBV11-2 and TRBJ2-3; the D call may be TRBD1 or TRBD2 (5 bases each). The CDR3 covers 17 residues. Germline-derived CDR1 and CDR2 are SGHAT and FQNNGV. Trimming pared 5 bases from V and 4 bases from J, leaving 22 bases between. The CDR3 DNA is TGTGCCAGCAGCCCGCCCTGGGACGTCCTTCCCCCAGATACGCAGTATTTT. It specifies CASSPPWDVLPPDTQYF.

The V gene is TRBV5-1, the J gene TRBJ2-1; tentatively, D is TRBD1 or TRBD2 (6 bases each). The germline V gene has CDR1 SGHRS and CDR2 YFSETQ. V was shortened by 4 bases and J by 3 bases, with 20 bases between the two germline ends. The CDR3 is 17 amino acids. CDR3 in amino acids: CASSPYRGQVLYNEQFF. Written as DNA, the CDR3 is TGCGCCAGCAGCCCGTACCGGGGGCAGGTTCTCTACAATGAGCAGTTCTTC.

This clonotype was counted at least ten times. This chain connects TRBV5-6 to TRBJ2-7; unclear D gene. Germline CDR1 and CDR2: SGHDT and YYEEEE. CDR3 size: 13 residues. V lost 6 bases and J lost 5, with 15 bases in between. The CDR3 coding sequence is TGTGCCAGCACCTCCACGCCCTTCGACGAGCAGTACTTC. Translated: CASTSTPFDEQYF.

The chain employs TRBV5-5 and TRBJ2-3; perhaps TRBD2 as D (5 bases). CDR1 SGHKS and CDR2 YYEKEE come from the germline V gene (reference sequence). The V and J ends lost 4 bases and 2 bases respectively, with 17 bases between them. The CDR3 has 16 amino acids. This chain's CDR3 is CASSRTQPEITDTQYF. CDR3 nucleotide sequence: TGTGCCAGCAGCCGGACTCAGCCGGAGATCACAGATACGCAGTATTTT.

The chain carries TRBV24-1 and TRBJ2-1; TRBD1 matches at 9 bases. The trim removed 5 bases at V and 8 bases at J, leaving 21 bases unmatched. The CDR3 runs 19 residues. Germline V gene lookup returns CDR1 KGHDR and CDR2 SFDVKD. The CDR3 reads CATSGRTGVGAGLGHEQFF. CDR3 in DNA: TGTGCCACCAGTGGACGGACAGGGGTAGGTGCGGGTCTCGGACATGAGCAGTTCTTC.

On this clonotype: Relative to the germline gene, one junction end is altered; a read error may explain this. The CDR3 reads CCARELGPRPDTQYF. CDR3 DNA: TGCTGTGCTAGAGAGCTTGGACCGCGCCCAGATACGCAGTATTTT. The chain is built from TRBV20-1 and TRBJ2-3; no clear D gene. Germline CDR1 DFQATT, CDR2 SNEGSKA (reference sequence). The CDR3 spans 15 residues.

The chain employs TRBV7-2 and TRBJ1-5, with TRBD1 identical over 7 bases. The germline CDR1 and CDR2 sequences are SGHTA and FQGNSA. The length of the CDR3 is 15 residues. V lost 7 bases and J lost 0; bases outside the gene matches: 6. CDR3 residues: CASTKTGYSNQPQHF. The CDR3 DNA sequence: TGTGCCAGCACCAAGACAGGGTATAGCAATCAGCCCCAGCATTTT.

The CDR3 loop is CASSLPRGPWGNQPQHF. CDR3 nucleotide sequence: TGTGCCAGCAGCTTACCCCGCGGGCCTTGGGGCAATCAGCCCCAGCATTTT. The chain employs TRBV7-8 and TRBJ1-5, with unresolved D. The V end was cut by 2 bases, the J end by 2 bases, with 16 bases between. The CDR3 has 17 residues. The germline CDR1 and CDR2 sequences are SGHVS and FQNEAQ.

The chain has TRBV20-1 and TRBJ2-2; 10 bases fit TRBD1. The length of the CDR3 is 15 residues. The germline CDR1 and CDR2 sequences are DFQATT and SNEGSKA (reference sequence). The junction had 2 bases not matched to a gene; V was cut back by 3 bases and J by 1 base. The CDR3: CSARRTGGNTGELFF. DNA for the CDR3: TGCAGTGCTAGGAGGACAGGGGGGAACACCGGGGAGCTGTTTTTT.

This clonotype has at least ten counts. This chain links TRBV5-1 with TRBJ2-5, with a possible D match to TRBD1 (5 bases). This CDR3 contains 14 residues. Germline V lookup: CDR1 SGHRS, CDR2 YFSETQ. V was trimmed by 0 bases and J by 5 bases, leaving 11 bases between them. The CDR3 DNA reads TGCGCCAGCAGCTTGGGACAGTCAAAGGAGACCCAGTACTTC. This sequence encodes CASSLGQSKETQYF.

This clonotype was seen ten or more times. The rearrangement joins TRBV12-3 or TRBV12-4 to TRBJ2-7; D may match TRBD1 or TRBD2 (5 bases each). This CDR3 has 13 amino acids. Trimming removed 2 bases at V and 2 bases at J, with 7 bases between. CDR3 region: CASSLLGAYEQYF. The DNA for the CDR3 is TGTGCCAGCAGTTTACTGGGGGCCTACGAGCAGTACTTC.

Many counts were recorded for this clonotype. The chain joins TRBV20-1 to TRBJ2-6; weak D call: TRBD2 (6 bases). Germline V CDR1 and CDR2: DFQATT, SNEGSKA (reference sequence). The CDR3 contains 15 residues. V was shortened by 6 bases and J by 1 base, with 13 bases between the two germline ends. CDR3 DNA sequence: TGCAGTGCCCCCGTAGGAGGGTCTGGGGCCAACGTCCTGACTTTC. Translating gives CSAPVGGSGANVLTF.

This clonotype was counted only a few times. This chain joins TRBV12-3 or TRBV12-4 and TRBJ2-2; the D is unclear. The CDR3 is 15 residues long. V was trimmed by 4 bases and J by 6 bases, leaving 15 bases between them. CDR3 DNA sequence: TGTGCCAGCAGTTCAAGGCGATTATTGGCCGGGGAGCTGTTTTTT. It codes for CASSSRRLLAGELFF.

The V gene is TRBV7-2, the J gene TRBJ2-1, with TRBD2 identical over 9 bases. Germline values: CDR1 SGHTA, CDR2 FQGNSA. The CDR3 runs to 15 residues. The V and J ends lost 5 bases and 4 bases, in that order; junction bases with no gene match: 6. As DNA, the CDR3 is TGTGCCAGCAGCCCTCCTAGCGGGGAATACAATGAGCAGTTCTTC. It yields the protein CASSPPSGEYNEQFF. The full variable domain, completed using reference TRBV7-2 and TRBJ2-1, is GAGVSQSPSNKVTEKGKDVELRCDPISGHTALYWYRQSLGQGLEFLIYFQGNSAPDKSGLPSDRFSAERTGGSVSTLTIQRTQQEDSAVYLCASSPPSGEYNEQFFGPGTRLTVL.

The rearrangement uses TRBV20-1 and TRBJ2-2; the match to TRBD2 covers 8 bases. Germline V gene lookup returns CDR1 DFQATT and CDR2 SNEGSKA (reference sequence). The ends lost 3 bases at V and 2 bases at J; junction bases unmatched: 14. This CDR3 comprises 18 residues. The CDR3 DNA reads as TGCAGTGCTAGGGGGACTAGGCCTAGGAGAGCTAACACCGGGGAGCTGTTTTTT. It encodes CSARGTRPRRANTGELFF.

This clonotype was recorded many times. The rearrangement uses TRBV20-1 and TRBJ2-1; D remains unclear. The germline V and J ends were trimmed by 3 bases and 0 bases, with 12 bases remaining between them. The CDR3 loop spans 15 amino acids. CDR1 DFQATT and CDR2 SNEGSKA come from the germline V gene (reference sequence). The CDR3 region is CSASFPLGSYNEQFF. The CDR3 nucleotides read TGCAGTGCTAGTTTCCCTTTGGGCTCCTACAATGAGCAGTTCTTC.

The sample holds many counts of this clonotype. CDR3: CSATWGGADTQYF. Written as DNA, the CDR3 is TGCAGTGCCACCTGGGGGGGGGCAGATACGCAGTATTTT. The V gene is TRBV20-1, the J gene TRBJ2-3, with TRBD2 matching 7 bases. Per germline, CDR1 DFQATT and CDR2 SNEGSKA (reference sequence). CDR3 length equals 13 residues. The V segment lost 6 bases and the J segment 4 bases; nucleotides outside the gene matches: 7.

V gene TRBV25-1 combines with J gene TRBJ2-7; D may be TRBD1 (5 bases). Germline assignment: CDR1 MGHDK and CDR2 SYGVNS. This CDR3 region has 14 residues. The V end was cut by 3 bases, the J end by 3 bases, with 12 bases between. Written as DNA, the CDR3 is TGTGCCAGCAGTGATTCGACAGCACTCTACGAGCAGTACTTC. This sequence encodes CASSDSTALYEQYF.

This clonotype appeared many times. This chain uses TRBV20-1 with TRBJ2-7; D might be TRBD2 (5 bases). The CDR3 totals 12 residues. Deletions cut 6 bases from V and 2 bases from J, with 11 bases between. Germline-derived CDR1 and CDR2 are DFQATT and SNEGSKA (reference sequence). CDR3 DNA sequence: TGCAGTGCCCTAAGCGGAACCTACGAGCAGTACGTC. Its translation is CSALSGTYEQYV.

This clonotype has a handful of counts. This chain joins TRBV5-1 and TRBJ1-4; D is unclear. CDR1 and CDR2 from the germline V gene are SGHRS and YFSETQ. This CDR3 region has 16 residues. The germline V and J ends were trimmed by 0 bases and 4 bases, with 13 bases remaining between them. As DNA, the CDR3 is TGCGCCAGCAGCTTGGCCGTATTAGAGAATAATGAAAAACTGTTTTTT. Its translation is CASSLAVLENNEKLFF.

This clonotype was counted ten times or more. This CDR3 is CASSSLEAPYEQYF. The CDR3 DNA is TGTGCCAGCAGCTCGTTGGAAGCTCCCTACGAGCAGTACTTC. The rearrangement uses TRBV7-2 and TRBJ2-7, with no clear D. The V end lost 4 bases, the J end lost 2 bases, and 12 bases lay between the germline ends. CDR1 is SGHTA, CDR2 FQGNSA, per germline. This CDR3 has 14 residues.

This clonotype showed up many times. The chain has TRBV18 and TRBJ2-1; tentatively, D is TRBD1 or TRBD2 (5 bases each). Trimming stripped 1 base from V and 9 bases from J, with 16 bases between. Germline lookup yields CDR1 KGHSH and CDR2 LQKENI. This CDR3 contains 15 residues. As DNA, the CDR3 is TGTGCCAGCTCACCACGGGACCCCAAAGTAGGTGAGCAGTTCTTC. It is translated as CASSPRDPKVGEQFF. Full variable domain (missing parts from reference TRBV18 and TRBJ2-1): NAGVMQNPRHLVRRRGQEARLRCSPMKGHSHVYWYRQLPEEGLKFMVYLQKENIIDESGMPKERFSAEFPKEGPSILRIQQVVRGDSAAYFCASSPRDPKVGEQFFGPGTRLTVL.

In this sample, this clonotype turned up a few times. The CDR3 region is CASSRGGLADQETQYF. CDR3 DNA sequence: TGTGCCAGCAGCAGGGGGGGACTAGCGGACCAAGAGACCCAGTACTTC. The gene calls are TRBV7-9 and TRBJ2-5; 11 positions match TRBD2. CDR1 SEHNR and CDR2 FQNEAQ come from the germline V gene (reference sequence). The CDR3 is 16 amino acids. V lost 5 bases, J lost 0 bases, and 5 bases stayed unmatched.